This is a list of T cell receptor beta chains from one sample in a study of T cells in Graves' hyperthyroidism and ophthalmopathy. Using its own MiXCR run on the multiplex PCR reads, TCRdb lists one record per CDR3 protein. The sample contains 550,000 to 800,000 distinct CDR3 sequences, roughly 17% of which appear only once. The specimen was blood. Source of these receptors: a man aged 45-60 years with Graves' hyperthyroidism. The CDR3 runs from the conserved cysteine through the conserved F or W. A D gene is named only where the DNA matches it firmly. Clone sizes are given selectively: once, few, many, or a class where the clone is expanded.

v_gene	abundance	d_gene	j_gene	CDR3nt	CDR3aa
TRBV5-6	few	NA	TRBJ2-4	TGTGCCAGCAGCACTCTTACTGGGGGAAACATTCAGTACTTC	CASSTLTGGNIQYF
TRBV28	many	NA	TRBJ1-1	TGTGCCAGCAGTTCAAACACTGAAGCTTTCTTT	CASSSNTEAFF
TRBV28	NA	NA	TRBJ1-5	TGTGCCAGCTTCGGACGGGATCAGCCCCAGCATTTT	CASFGRDQPQHF
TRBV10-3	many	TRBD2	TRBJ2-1	TGTGCCATCAGTCTCAGCGGGAGTAGGAAGGGTGAGCAGTTCTTC	CAISLSGSRKGEQFF
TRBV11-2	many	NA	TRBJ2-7	TGTGCCAGCAGCCGTACTTTGGACTATCAGGCCTACGAGCAGTACTTC	CASSRTLDYQAYEQYF
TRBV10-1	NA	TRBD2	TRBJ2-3	TGCGCCAGCAGCCATGGGCTAGCGGGAGTCATAGATACGCAGTATTTT	CASSHGLAGVIDTQYF
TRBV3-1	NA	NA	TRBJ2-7	TGTGCCAGCAGCCAAGATTCCCTCTCCGGGACGCAGGAGCAGTACTTC	CASSQDSLSGTQEQYF
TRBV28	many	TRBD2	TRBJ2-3	TGTGCCAGCAGTACAAATCTAGCGGGAGTAATTTTTACGCAGTATTTT	CASSTNLAGVIFTQYF
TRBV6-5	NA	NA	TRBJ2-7	TGTGCCAGCAGTTACCGCCGGACAGCCCAGCTCCTTAGCCCCTCGAACTCCTACGAGCAGTACTTC	CASSYRRTAQLLSPSNSYEQYF
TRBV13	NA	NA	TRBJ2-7	TGTGCCAGCAGCCACGAGGGCGGGTACTACGAGCAGTACTTC	CASSHEGGYYEQYF
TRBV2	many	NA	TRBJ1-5	TGTGCCAGCAGTGAACAGGGGACCAGCAATCAGCCCCAGCATTTT	CASSEQGTSNQPQHF
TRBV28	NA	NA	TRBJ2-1	TGTGCCAGCAGTTTAGGGTCAGACTCCTACAATGAGCAGTTCTTC	CASSLGSDSYNEQFF
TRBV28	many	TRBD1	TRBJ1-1	TGTGCCAGCAGTTCCGCAGGGGGCACTGAAGCTTTCTTT	CASSSAGGTEAFF
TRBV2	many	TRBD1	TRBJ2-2	TGTGCCAGCAGTGTTCCGGGACAGGGGGCCGGGGAGCTGTTTTTT	CASSVPGQGAGELFF
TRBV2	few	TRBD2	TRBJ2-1	TGTGCCAGCGGGTCCCTACAACATAGCGGGAGGGTGGTCTACAATGAGCAGTTCTTC	CASGSLQHSGRVVYNEQFF
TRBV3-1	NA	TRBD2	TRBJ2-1	TGTGCCAGCAGCCCTAGTAGCGGGAAGTACAATGAGCAGTTCTTC	CASSPSSGKYNEQFF
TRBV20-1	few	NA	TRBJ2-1	TGCAGTGCGAGGAACCTTTTGGGCAATGAGCAGTTCTTC	CSARNLLGNEQFF
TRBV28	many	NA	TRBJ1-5	TGTGCCAGCAGTCCGCCCCGGGGAGCGAGCAATCAGCCCCAGCATTTT	CASSPPRGASNQPQHF
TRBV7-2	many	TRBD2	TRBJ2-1	TGTGCCAGCAGCTTCGGGGCTAGCGGGAGGAATGAGCAGTTCTTC	CASSFGASGRNEQFF
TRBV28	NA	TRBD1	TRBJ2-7	TGTGCCAGCAGTTTGCGGACAGGGGTCTCCTACGAGCAGTACTTC	CASSLRTGVSYEQYF
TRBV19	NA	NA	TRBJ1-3	TGTGCCAGTAGTCTTGTCGAGGCTGGAAACACCATATATTTT	CASSLVEAGNTIYF
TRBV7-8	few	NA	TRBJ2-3	TGTGCCAGCACCCGCAGTTTATCCGAGCGAGCAGATACGCAGTATTTT	CASTRSLSERADTQYF
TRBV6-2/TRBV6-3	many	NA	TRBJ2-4	TGTGCCAGCAGTTACCTACAAGGACAGAAAAACATTCAGTACTTC	CASSYLQGQKNIQYF
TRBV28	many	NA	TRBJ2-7	TGTGCCAGCAGTTTGAATTCGCGGGGCGCCTACGAGCAGTACTTC	CASSLNSRGAYEQYF
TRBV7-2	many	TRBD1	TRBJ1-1	TGTGCCAGCAGCCTCGACAGGGGGCCCACTGAAGCTTTCTTT	CASSLDRGPTEAFF
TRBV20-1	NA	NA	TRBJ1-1	TGCAGTGCAACCCACAGGGTCCGGGGAACTGAAGCTTTCTTT	CSATHRVRGTEAFF
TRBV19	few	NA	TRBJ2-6	TGTGCCAGTAGTATTACCAGGTCTGGGGCCAACGTCCTGACTTTC	CASSITRSGANVLTF
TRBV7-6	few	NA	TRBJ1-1	TGTGCCAGCAGTCCTCGGGTAGGGAGCCCCACTGAAGCTTTCTTT	CASSPRVGSPTEAFF